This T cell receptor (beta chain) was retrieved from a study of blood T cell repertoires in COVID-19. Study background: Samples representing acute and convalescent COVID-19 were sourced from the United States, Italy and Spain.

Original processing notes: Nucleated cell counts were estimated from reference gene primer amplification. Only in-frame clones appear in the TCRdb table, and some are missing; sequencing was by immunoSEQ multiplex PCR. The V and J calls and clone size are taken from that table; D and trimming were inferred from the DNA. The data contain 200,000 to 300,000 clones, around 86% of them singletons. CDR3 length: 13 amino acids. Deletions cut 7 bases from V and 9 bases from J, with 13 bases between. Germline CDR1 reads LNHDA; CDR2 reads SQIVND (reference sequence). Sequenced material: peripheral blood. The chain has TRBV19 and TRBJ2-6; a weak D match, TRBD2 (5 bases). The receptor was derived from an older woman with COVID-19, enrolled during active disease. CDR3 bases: TGTGCCAGTAACCCGACTACGGGCAACGTCCTGACTTTC. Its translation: CASNPTTGNVLTF.